This T cell receptor (beta chain) appears in the sequencing data of a study of monozygotic twins with inflammatory bowel disease. Findings of the study overall: Patients with IBD had less TCRbeta diversity (inverse Simpson) than their healthy co-twins.

Phlebotomy per donor yielded a single 2.5 ml blood sample. Comments on this clonotype: The antigen remains unidentified.

CDR3 length: 15 residues. In germline, CDR1 is SGHVS, CDR2 FQNEAQ. TCR libraries were prepared from 3,000 to 4,500 ng total RNA each. From its re-call of the 5' RACE reads, TCRdb lists each CDR3 protein once, without DNA. This table holds around 190,000 distinct CDR3 sequences. The source material was blood. V and J are TRBV7-8 and TRBJ1-2; absent DNA, TCRdb's TRBD1 call cannot be checked. This receptor was identified in a human donor with ulcerative colitis or Crohn's disease, or a healthy co-twin of an affected twin (not recorded which). The CDR3 loop reads CASSPTPRDNYGYTF.